The present T cell receptor (beta chain) was sequenced within a study of blood T cell repertoires in COVID-19. Study context: Sources were T cells, B-cell-depleted T cells, or PBMCs; the material itself was cDNA or gDNA.

In the source study's methods: Amplification of reference gene primers was used by the study to estimate nucleated cell counts. The protocol was immunoSEQ multiplex PCR, while the TCRdb copy is restricted to in-frame clones and leaves out a portion. V and J calls and clone size are those listed in that table; D and trimming were worked out from the DNA. The repertoire holds approximately 190,000 clones, with about four fifths as singletons. Trimming left V 0 bases short and J 0 bases short, with 11 bases between. The CDR3 contains 16 residues. Germline CDR1 and CDR2: MNHEY and SMNVEV (reference sequence).

The J gene is TRBJ1-1, the V gene TRBV27; D gene ambiguous. Sequenced: peripheral blood. This TCR was recovered from a man aged 60 to 69 with acute or convalescent COVID-19. The CDR3 sequence: CASSLSPGALNTEAFF. CDR3 sequence (DNA): TGTGCCAGCAGTTTATCCCCGGGAGCGTTGAACACTGAAGCTTTCTTT.